The clone carrying this T cell receptor beta chain was detected only a few times. Its antigen is not known. The CDR3 has 14 amino acids. Germline V gene sequence: CDR1 SNHLY, CDR2 FYNNEI. Trimming pared 3 bases from V and 0 bases from J, leaving 8 bases between. This sample's RNA came from whole unsorted tissue. The normal lung tissue was taken more than 3 cm from the tumor edge. This sample was included in a study of tumor and adjacent non-tumor tissue in lung cancer. Study overall: Patients comprised 12 adenocarcinoma, a couple of squamous cell carcinoma and 1 small cell lung cancer. Aged about 31 to 80 years, patients included under 13 men and about five women with stage I to III disease.

Study outcomes and limitations: Top 100 clones took a larger repertoire share in normal lung.

The library came from three nested PCR rounds adapted from ARM-PCR protocols. In TCRdb, the multiplex PCR reads were re-called with MiXCR into one record per CDR3 protein. Among approximately 68,000 distinct CDR3 sequences listed, more than 75% were seen once. The rearrangement uses TRBV2 and TRBJ1-1; D possibly corresponds to TRBD1 (5 bases). Source material: distant non-tumor lung tissue. This clonotype was sampled from a man between 60 and 75 years old with non-small cell lung cancer. CDR3 bases: TGTGCCAGCAGTGAGGTCAGGGTGAACACTGAAGCTTTCTTT. Translating it yields CASSEVRVNTEAFF.